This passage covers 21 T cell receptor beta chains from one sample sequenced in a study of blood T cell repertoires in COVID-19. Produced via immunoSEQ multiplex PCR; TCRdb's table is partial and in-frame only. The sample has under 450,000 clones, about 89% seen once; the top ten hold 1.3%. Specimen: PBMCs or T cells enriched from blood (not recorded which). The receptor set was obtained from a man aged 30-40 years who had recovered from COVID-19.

The CDR3 coding sequence is TGCGCCAGCAGCCAAGACCGAGGGCGGCGGGATGGCTACACCTTC. As protein: CASSQDRGRRDGYTF. The chain carries TRBV4-1 and TRBJ1-2; no definite D call. Germline lookup yields CDR1 MGHRA and CDR2 YSYEKL. The CDR3 extends over 15 amino acids. The V gene lost 0 bases and the J gene lost 6 bases, with 14 bases spanning the gap.

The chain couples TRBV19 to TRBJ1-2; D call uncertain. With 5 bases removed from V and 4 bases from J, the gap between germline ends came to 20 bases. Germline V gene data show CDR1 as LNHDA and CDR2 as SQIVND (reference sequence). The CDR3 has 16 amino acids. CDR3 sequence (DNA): TGTGCCAGTAGTTTCACCGGAGAATCCGGTCTCTATGGCTACACCTTC. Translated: CASSFTGESGLYGYTF.

CDR3 in amino acids: CASSLVLATYNEQFF. The CDR3 bases are TGCGCCAGCAGCTTGGTTCTAGCTACCTACAATGAGCAGTTCTTC. The rearrangement links TRBV5-1 to TRBJ2-1; a weak D match, TRBD2 (5 bases). Trimming shortened V by 0 bases and J by 2 bases, and 9 bases separated the two germline ends. Germline assignment: CDR1 SGHRS and CDR2 YFSETQ. The CDR3 is 15 residues long. Filled out from reference TRBV5-1 and TRBJ2-1, the complete variable domain reads KAGVTQTPRYLIKTRGQQVTLSCSPISGHRSVSWYQQTPGQGLQFLFEYFSETQRNKGNFPGRFSGRQFSNSRSEMNVSTLELGDSALYLCASSLVLATYNEQFFGPGTRLTVL.

In DNA form, the CDR3 reads TGCAGCGTCCGGCTGCCGGGACAGGGTTATGGCTATGGCTACACCTTC. It codes for CSVRLPGQGYGYGYTF. The rearrangement joins TRBV29-1 to TRBJ1-2, with TRBD1 identical over 9 bases. The CDR3 has 16 residues. CDR1 SQVTM and CDR2 ANQGSEA come from the germline V gene. Germline trimming cut 6 bases from V and 4 bases from J; bases unmatched to any gene: 15.

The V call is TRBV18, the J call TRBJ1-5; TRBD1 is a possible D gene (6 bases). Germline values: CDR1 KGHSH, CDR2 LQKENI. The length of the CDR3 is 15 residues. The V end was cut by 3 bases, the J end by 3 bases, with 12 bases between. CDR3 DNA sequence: TGTGCCAGCTCACCGGAGACAGGTATCAATCAGCCCCAGCATTTT. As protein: CASSPETGINQPQHF.

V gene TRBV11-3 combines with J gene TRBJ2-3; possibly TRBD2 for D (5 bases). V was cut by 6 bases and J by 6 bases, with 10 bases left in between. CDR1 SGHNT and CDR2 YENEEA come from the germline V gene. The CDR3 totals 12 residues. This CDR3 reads CASSLPGDTQYF. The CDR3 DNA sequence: TGTGCCAGCAGTCTCCCGGGGGATACGCAGTATTTT.

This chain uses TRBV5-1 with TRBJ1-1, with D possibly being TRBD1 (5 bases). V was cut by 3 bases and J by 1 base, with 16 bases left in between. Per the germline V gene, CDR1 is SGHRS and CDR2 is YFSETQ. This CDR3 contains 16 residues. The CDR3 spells CASSWGLGSGNTEAFF. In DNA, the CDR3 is TGCGCCAGCAGCTGGGGCTTAGGGTCTGGGAACACTGAAGCTTTCTTT. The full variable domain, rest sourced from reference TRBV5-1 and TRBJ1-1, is KAGVTQTPRYLIKTRGQQVTLSCSPISGHRSVSWYQQTPGQGLQFLFEYFSETQRNKGNFPGRFSGRQFSNSRSEMNVSTLELGDSALYLCASSWGLGSGNTEAFFGQGTRLTVV.

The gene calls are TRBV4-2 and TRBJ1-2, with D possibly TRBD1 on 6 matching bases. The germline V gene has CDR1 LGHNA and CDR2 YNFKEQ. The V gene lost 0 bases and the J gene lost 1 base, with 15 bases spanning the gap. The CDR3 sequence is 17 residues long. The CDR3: CASSQDMGAGDNYGYTF. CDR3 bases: TGTGCCAGCAGCCAAGATATGGGGGCGGGAGATAACTATGGCTACACCTTC.

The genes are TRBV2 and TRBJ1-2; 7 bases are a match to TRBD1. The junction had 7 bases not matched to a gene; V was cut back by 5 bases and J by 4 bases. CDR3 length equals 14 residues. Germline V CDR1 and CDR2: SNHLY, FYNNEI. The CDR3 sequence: CASSRDSQLYGYTF. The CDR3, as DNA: TGTGCCAGCAGTCGGGACAGCCAACTCTATGGCTACACCTTC.

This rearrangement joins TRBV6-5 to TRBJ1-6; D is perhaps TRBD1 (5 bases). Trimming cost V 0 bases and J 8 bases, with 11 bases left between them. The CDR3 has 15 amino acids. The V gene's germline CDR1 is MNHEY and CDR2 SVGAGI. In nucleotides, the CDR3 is TGTGCCAGCAGTTACTCGGCGGGGGTGGATTCACCCCTCCACTTT. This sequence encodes CASSYSAGVDSPLHF.

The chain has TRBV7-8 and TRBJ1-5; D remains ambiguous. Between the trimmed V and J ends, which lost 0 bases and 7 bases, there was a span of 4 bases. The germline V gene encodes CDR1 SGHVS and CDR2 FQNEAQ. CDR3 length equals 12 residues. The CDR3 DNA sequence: TGTGCCAGCAGCTTAGCTCAGCAGCCCCAGCATTTT. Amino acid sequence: CASSLAQQPQHF.

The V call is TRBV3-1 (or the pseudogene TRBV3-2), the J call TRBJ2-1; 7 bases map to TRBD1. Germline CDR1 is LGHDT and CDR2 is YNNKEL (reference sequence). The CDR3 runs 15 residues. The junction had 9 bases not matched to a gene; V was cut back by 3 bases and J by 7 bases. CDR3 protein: CASSQRTGMGNEQFF. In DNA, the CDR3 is TGTGCCAGCAGCCAGCGGACAGGAATGGGGAATGAGCAGTTCTTC.

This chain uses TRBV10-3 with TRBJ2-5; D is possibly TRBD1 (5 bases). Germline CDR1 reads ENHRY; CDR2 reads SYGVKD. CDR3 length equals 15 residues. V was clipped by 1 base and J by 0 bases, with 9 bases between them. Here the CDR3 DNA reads TGTGCCATCAGTGAGTTGGAGACAGACCAAGAGACCCAGTACTTC. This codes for CAISELETDQETQYF.

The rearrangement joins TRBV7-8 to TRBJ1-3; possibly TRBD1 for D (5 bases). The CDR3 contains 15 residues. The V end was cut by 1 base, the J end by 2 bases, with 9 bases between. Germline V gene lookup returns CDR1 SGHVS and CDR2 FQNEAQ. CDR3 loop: CASSLEGRAGNTIYF. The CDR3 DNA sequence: TGTGCCAGCAGCTTAGAGGGGAGGGCTGGAAACACCATATATTTT.

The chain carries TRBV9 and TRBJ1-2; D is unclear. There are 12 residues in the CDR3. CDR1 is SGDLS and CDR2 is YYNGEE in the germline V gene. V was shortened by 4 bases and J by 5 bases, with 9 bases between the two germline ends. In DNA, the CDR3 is TGTGCCAGCAGCCAGACAACGTATGGCTACACCTTC. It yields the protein CASSQTTYGYTF.

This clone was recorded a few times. The CDR3 protein is CASSRGVSMNTEAFF. CDR3 sequence (DNA): TGTGCCAGCAGTCGCGGGGTCTCCATGAACACTGAAGCTTTCTTT. V is TRBV6-5 and J is TRBJ1-1; D not certain. The CDR3 sequence is 15 residues long. Germline V CDR1 and CDR2: MNHEY, SVGAGI. Trimming took 5 bases from V and 0 from J, leaving 13 bases between them.

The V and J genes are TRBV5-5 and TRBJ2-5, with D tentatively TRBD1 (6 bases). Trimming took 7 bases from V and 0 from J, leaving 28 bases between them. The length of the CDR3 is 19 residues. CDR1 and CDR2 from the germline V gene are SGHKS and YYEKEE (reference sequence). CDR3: CASRSRVRTDVLNQETQYF. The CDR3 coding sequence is TGTGCCAGCCGAAGCCGGGTTAGGACAGACGTTCTCAACCAAGAGACCCAGTACTTC.

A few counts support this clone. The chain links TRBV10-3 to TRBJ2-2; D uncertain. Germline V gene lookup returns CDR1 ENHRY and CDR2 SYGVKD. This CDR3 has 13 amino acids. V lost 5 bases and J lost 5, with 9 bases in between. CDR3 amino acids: CAISQSETGELFF. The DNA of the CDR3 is TGTGCCATCAGTCAATCGGAGACCGGGGAGCTGTTTTTT.

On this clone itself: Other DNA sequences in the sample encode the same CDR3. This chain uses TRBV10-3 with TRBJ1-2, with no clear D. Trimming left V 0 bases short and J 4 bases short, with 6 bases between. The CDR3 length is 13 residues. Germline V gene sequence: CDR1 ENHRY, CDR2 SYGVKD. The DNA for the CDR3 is TGTGCCATCAGTGAGTCTACGGGCTATGGCTACACCTTC. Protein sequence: CAISESTGYGYTF.

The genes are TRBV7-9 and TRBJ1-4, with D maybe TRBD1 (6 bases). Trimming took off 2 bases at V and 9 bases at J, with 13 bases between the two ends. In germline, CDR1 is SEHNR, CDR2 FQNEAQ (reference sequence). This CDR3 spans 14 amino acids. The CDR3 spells CASSLPGTTKKLFF. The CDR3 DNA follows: TGTGCCAGCAGCTTACCAGGGACAACGAAAAAACTGTTTTTT.

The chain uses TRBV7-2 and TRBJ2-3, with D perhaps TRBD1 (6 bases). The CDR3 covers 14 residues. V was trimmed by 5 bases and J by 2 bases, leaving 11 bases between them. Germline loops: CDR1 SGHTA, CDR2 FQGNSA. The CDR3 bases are TGTGCCAGCAGCCGGGACATGTCCACAGATACGCAGTATTTT. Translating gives CASSRDMSTDTQYF. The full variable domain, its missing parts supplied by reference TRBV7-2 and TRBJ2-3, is GAGVSQSPSNKVTEKGKDVELRCDPISGHTALYWYRQSLGQGLEFLIYFQGNSAPDKSGLPSDRFSAERTGGSVSTLTIQRTQQEDSAVYLCASSRDMSTDTQYFGPGTRLTVL.